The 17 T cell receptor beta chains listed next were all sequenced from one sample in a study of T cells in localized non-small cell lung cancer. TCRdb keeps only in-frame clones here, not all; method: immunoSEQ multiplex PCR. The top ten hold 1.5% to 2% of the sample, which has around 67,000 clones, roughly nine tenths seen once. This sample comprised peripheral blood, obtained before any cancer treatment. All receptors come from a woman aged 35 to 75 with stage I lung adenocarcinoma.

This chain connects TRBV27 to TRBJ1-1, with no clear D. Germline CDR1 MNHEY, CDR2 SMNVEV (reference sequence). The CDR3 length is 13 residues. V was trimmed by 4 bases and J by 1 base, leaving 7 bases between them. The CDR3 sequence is CASSWGKNTEAFF. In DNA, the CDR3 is TGTGCCAGCAGTTGGGGTAAGAACACTGAAGCTTTCTTT.

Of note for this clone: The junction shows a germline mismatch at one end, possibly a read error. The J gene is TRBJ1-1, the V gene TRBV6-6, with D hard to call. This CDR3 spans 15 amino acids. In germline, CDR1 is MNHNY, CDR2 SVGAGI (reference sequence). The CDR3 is CASSYSPQMNTEAFF. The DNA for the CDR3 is TGTGCCAGCAGTTATTCCCCCCAGATGAACACTGAAGCCTTCTTT.

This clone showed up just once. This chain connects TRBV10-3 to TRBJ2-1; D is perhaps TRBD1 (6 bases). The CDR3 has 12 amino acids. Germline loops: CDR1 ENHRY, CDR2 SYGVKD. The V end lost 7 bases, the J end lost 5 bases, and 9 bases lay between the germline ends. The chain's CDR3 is CAINNRDNEQFF. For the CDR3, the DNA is TGTGCCATCAACAACAGGGACAATGAGCAGTTCTTC.

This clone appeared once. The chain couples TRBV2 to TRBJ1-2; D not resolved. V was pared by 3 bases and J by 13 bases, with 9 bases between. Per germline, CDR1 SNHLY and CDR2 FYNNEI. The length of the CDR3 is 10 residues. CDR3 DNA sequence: TGTGCCAGCAGTGAGGGTCGGATCACCTTC. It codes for CASSEGRITF.

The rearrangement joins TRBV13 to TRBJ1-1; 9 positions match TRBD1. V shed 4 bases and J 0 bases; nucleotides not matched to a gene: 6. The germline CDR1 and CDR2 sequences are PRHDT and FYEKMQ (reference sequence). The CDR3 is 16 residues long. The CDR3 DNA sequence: TGTGCCAGCAGCTGGGGTACAGGGGGCCTGAACACTGAAGCTTTCTTT. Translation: CASSWGTGGLNTEAFF. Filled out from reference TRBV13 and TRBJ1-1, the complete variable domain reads AAGVIQSPRHLIKEKRETATLKCYPIPRHDTVYWYQQGPGQDPQFLISFYEKMQSDKGSIPDRFSAQQFSDYHSELNMSSLELGDSALYFCASSWGTGGLNTEAFFGQGTRLTVV.

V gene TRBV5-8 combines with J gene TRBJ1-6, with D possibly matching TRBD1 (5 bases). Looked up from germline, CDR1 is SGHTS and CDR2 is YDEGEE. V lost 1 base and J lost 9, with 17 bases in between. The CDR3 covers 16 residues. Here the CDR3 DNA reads TGTGCCAGCAGCTTGACGCAGTGGCAGGGTGCTTCACCCCTCCACTTT. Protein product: CASSLTQWQGASPLHF.

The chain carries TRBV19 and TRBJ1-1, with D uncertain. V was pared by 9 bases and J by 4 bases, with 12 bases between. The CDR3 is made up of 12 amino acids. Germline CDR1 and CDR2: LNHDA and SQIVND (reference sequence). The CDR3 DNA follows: TGTGCCAGCACGGACTTCGGCACTGAAGCTTTCTTT. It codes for CASTDFGTEAFF.

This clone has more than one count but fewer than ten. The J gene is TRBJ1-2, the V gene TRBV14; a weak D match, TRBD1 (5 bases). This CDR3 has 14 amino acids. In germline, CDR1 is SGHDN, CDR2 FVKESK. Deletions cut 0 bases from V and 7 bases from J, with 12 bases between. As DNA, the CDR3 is TGTGCCAGCAGCCAAGAATTGAGGGGAAGTGGCTACACCTTC. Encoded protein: CASSQELRGSGYTF.

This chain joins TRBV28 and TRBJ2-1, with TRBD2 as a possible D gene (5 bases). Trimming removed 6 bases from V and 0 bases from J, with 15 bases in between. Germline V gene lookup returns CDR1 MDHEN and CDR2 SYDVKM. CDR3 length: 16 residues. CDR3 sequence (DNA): TGTGCCAGCAGGGAGGTGACTCCTACCTCCTACAATGAGCAGTTCTTC. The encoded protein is CASREVTPTSYNEQFF.

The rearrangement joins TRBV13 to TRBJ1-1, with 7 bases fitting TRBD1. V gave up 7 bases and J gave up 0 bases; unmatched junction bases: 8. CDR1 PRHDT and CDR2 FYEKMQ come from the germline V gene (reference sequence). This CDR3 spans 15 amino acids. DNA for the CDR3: TGTGCCAGCACCGAATCGGGACAGATGAACACTGAAGCTTTCTTT. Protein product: CASTESGQMNTEAFF.

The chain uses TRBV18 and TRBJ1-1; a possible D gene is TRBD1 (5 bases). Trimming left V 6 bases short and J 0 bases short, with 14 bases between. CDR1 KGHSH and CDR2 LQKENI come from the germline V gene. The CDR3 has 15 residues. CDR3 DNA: TGTGCCAGCTCCCTCCAGGGCACAATGAACACTGAAGCTTTCTTT. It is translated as CASSLQGTMNTEAFF.

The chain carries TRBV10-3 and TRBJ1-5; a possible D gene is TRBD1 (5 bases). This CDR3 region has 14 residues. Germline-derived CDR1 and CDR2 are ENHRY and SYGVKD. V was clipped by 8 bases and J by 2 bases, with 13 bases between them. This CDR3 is CAIGAGLGNQPQHF. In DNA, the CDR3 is TGTGCCATCGGGGCGGGCCTGGGCAATCAGCCCCAGCATTTT.

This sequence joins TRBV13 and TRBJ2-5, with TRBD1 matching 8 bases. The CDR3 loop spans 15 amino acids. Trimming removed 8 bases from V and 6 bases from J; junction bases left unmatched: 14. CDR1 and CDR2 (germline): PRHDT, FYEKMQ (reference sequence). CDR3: CASRRGGTGGQTQYF. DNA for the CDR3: TGTGCCAGCCGGAGGGGTGGTACAGGGGGACAGACCCAGTACTTC.

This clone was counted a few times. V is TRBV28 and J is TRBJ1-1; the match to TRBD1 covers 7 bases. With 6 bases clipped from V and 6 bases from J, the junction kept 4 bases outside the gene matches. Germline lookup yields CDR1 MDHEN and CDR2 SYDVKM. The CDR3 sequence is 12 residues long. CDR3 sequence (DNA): TGTGCCAGCAGCACCGGGACAGCTGAAGCTTTCTTT. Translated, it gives CASSTGTAEAFF.

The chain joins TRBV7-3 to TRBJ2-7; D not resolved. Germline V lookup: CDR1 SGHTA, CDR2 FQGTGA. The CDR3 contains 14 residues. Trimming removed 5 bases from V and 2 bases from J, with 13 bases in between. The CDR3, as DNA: TGTGCCAGCAGCCCCAAGCCAGGAGCCTACGAGCAGTACTTC. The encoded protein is CASSPKPGAYEQYF.

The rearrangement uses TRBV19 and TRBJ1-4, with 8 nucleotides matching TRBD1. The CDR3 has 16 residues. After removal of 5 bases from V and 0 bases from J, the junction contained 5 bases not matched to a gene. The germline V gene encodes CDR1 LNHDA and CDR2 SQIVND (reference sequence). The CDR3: CASSGDRRATNEKLFF. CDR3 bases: TGTGCCAGTAGTGGGGACAGGAGGGCAACTAATGAAAAACTGTTTTTT. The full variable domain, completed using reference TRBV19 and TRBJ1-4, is DGGITQSPKYLFRKEGQNVTLSCEQNLNHDAMYWYRQDPGQGLRLIYYSQIVNDFQKGDIAEGYSVSREKKESFPLTVTSAQKNPTAFYLCASSGDRRATNEKLFFGSGTQLSVL.

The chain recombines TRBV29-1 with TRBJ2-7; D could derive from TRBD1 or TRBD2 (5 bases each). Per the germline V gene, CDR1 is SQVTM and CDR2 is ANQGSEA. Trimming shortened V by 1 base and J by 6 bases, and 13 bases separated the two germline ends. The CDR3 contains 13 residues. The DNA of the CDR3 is TGCAGCGTTGAAGCGCACCTGAGGGGCGAGCAGTACTTC. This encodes CSVEAHLRGEQYF.